Following are 28 T cell receptor beta chains from one sample sequenced in a study of T cells expressing NK-cell markers. TCRdb reprocessed the 5' RACE reads and stores each CDR3 protein as one record, lacking DNA. The repertoire table contains 550,000 to 600,000 distinct CDR3 sequences. The source material was blood T cells: a sorted CD56 or NKG2C T cell subset, CD4+ or CD8+ T cells, or bulk PBMC T cells (not recorded which). The source is a man between 18 and 29 years old in good health.

The V gene is TRBV20-1, the J gene TRBJ2-3; the D call from TCRdb, TRBD1, cannot be confirmed without DNA. The CDR3 length is 16 residues. The germline V gene encodes CDR1 DFQATT and CDR2 SNEGSKA (reference sequence). CDR3 residues: CSASIPGQTFTDTQYF.

This chain joins TRBV9 and TRBJ2-1. This CDR3 contains 14 residues. From germline, CDR1 is SGDLS and CDR2 YYNGEE. CDR3 amino acids: CASSVVPNYNEQFF.

CDR3 residues: CASSLWLAGSYNEQFF. The chain links TRBV12-3 or TRBV12-4 to TRBJ2-1; TCRdb selects TRBD2, and the lack of DNA leaves this call unchecked. This CDR3 has 16 amino acids.

This rearrangement joins TRBV6-2 or TRBV6-3 to TRBJ2-1; the TCRdb D gene call, TRBD2, has no DNA to confirm it. There are 14 residues in the CDR3. Germline V CDR1 and CDR2: MNHEY, SVGEGT. The CDR3 region is CASRDDPARNEQFF.

This chain joins TRBV6-2 or TRBV6-3 and TRBJ2-1; TCRdb selects TRBD2, and the lack of DNA leaves this call unchecked. Germline CDR1 reads MNHEY; CDR2 reads SVGEGT. This CDR3 spans 15 amino acids. The CDR3 reads CASERDGGTYNEQFF.

The CDR3 loop reads CASPGLAGSRAKNIQYF. This sequence joins TRBV5-1 and TRBJ2-4; the TCRdb call, TRBD2, lacks DNA for checking. CDR1 is SGHRS, CDR2 YFSETQ, per germline. This CDR3 is 17 amino acids long.

The V gene is TRBV5-1, the J gene TRBJ2-1; absent DNA, TCRdb's TRBD1 call cannot be checked. Looked up from germline, CDR1 is SGHRS and CDR2 is YFSETQ. The CDR3 runs 17 residues. CDR3 region: CASSLVRTGPNHNEQFF.

The chain's CDR3 is CASSFYRRPDRAADTQYF. This chain links TRBV12-3 or TRBV12-4 with TRBJ2-3; TCRdb's assignment of TRBD1 cannot be checked, as there is no DNA. The CDR3 has 18 amino acids.

The chain recombines TRBV7-9 with TRBJ2-1; without DNA, the TCRdb call of TRBD2 cannot be checked. This CDR3 is built from 17 residues. Germline-derived CDR1 and CDR2 are SEHNR and FQNEAQ (reference sequence). CDR3 amino acids: CASSLTRSSGRYNEQFF.

The chain joins TRBV2 to TRBJ2-5; TCRdb's D gene call, TRBD1, goes unchecked for lack of DNA. The CDR3 is 13 amino acids. The germline V gene has CDR1 SNHLY and CDR2 FYNNEI. CDR3 in amino acids: CASPATVQETQYF.

V is TRBV30 and J is TRBJ1-2; TCRdb's D gene call, TRBD1, goes unchecked for lack of DNA. The CDR3 is 15 amino acids. The germline V gene has CDR1 GTSNPN and CDR2 SVGIG (reference sequence). The CDR3 sequence is CAWSATQTGGYGYTF.

The chain employs TRBV10-3 and TRBJ2-5; the D gene TCRdb calls, TRBD1, cannot be checked with no DNA. Germline V gene lookup returns CDR1 ENHRY and CDR2 SYGVKD. CDR3 length: 17 residues. This CDR3 reads CAISESTNSATPETQYF.

This chain links TRBV7-2 with TRBJ2-5; absent DNA, TCRdb's TRBD2 call cannot be checked. This CDR3 has 17 residues. Germline-derived CDR1 and CDR2 are SGHTA and FQGNSA. The CDR3 protein is CASSLASSGGGAKTQYF. Filled out from reference TRBV7-2 and TRBJ2-5, the complete variable domain reads GAGVSQSPSNKVTEKGKDVELRCDPISGHTALYWYRQSLGQGLEFLIYFQGNSAPDKSGLPSDRFSAERTGGSVSTLTIQRTQQEDSAVYLCASSLASSGGGAKTQYFGPGTRLLVL.

The gene calls are TRBV20-1 and TRBJ2-7; checking the TCRdb D call of TRBD1 is not possible without DNA. The CDR3 is made up of 12 amino acids. Germline V gives CDR1 DFQATT, CDR2 SNEGSKA (reference sequence). CDR3 in amino acids: CSGERSIHEQYF.

This rearrangement joins TRBV20-1 to TRBJ2-7. The CDR3 consists of 11 residues. The germline V gene encodes CDR1 DFQATT and CDR2 SNEGSKA (reference sequence). The CDR3 reads CSADLRAMSYF.

The chain recombines TRBV21-1 with TRBJ2-1; TCRdb proposes TRBD1, but this gene call is untestable without DNA. TRBV21-1 is a recognized pseudogene. The CDR3 runs to 20 residues. The CDR3 here is CASSTPLTGGEILSYNEQFF.

V is TRBV7-9 and J is TRBJ1-1; the TCRdb D gene call, TRBD1, has no DNA to confirm it. The CDR3 length is 12 residues. Looked up from germline, CDR1 is SEHNR and CDR2 is FQNEAQ (reference sequence). The CDR3 spells CASSPHGGEAFF.

The chain uses TRBV5-1 and TRBJ2-3; TCRdb selects TRBD1, and the lack of DNA leaves this call unchecked. CDR3 length equals 17 residues. Germline CDR1 and CDR2: SGHRS and YFSETQ. The CDR3 spells CASSLATGAGFTDTQYF.

The rearrangement links TRBV3-1 to TRBJ2-1; TCRdb returns TRBD2, unconfirmable since there is no DNA. Per germline, CDR1 LGHDT and CDR2 YNNKEL (reference sequence). This CDR3 region has 16 residues. CDR3 region: CASSQDRGLPYNEQFF.

The rearrangement links TRBV7-6 to TRBJ2-1; lacking DNA, the TRBD1 call made by TCRdb goes unchecked. CDR3 length: 16 residues. CDR1 SGHVS and CDR2 FNYEAQ come from the germline V gene. The CDR3 loop is CASSLIPGQVYNEQFF. The variable domain in full, completed from reference TRBV7-6 and TRBJ2-1, reads GAGVSQSPRYKVTKRGQDVALRCDPISGHVSLYWYRQALGQGPEFLTYFNYEAQQDKSGLPNDRFSAERPEGSISTLTIQRTEQRDSAMYRCASSLIPGQVYNEQFFGPGTRLTVL.

CDR3 sequence reads: CASSLGPSGDGQPQHF. The V and J genes are TRBV5-5 and TRBJ1-5. The CDR3 is made up of 16 amino acids. Looked up from germline, CDR1 is SGHKS and CDR2 is YYEKEE (reference sequence).

This chain joins TRBV5-6 and TRBJ2-1; TCRdb reports TRBD2, a call that lacks DNA to check it against. The length of the CDR3 is 14 residues. Germline CDR1 is SGHDT and CDR2 is YYEEEE. The CDR3 reads CASIGLAGAGEQFF.

This chain connects TRBV28 to TRBJ2-7; the TCRdb D gene call, TRBD1, has no DNA to confirm it. The CDR3 runs to 15 residues. From germline, CDR1 is MDHEN and CDR2 SYDVKM. The CDR3: CASSLLGDRSNEQYF.

The chain has TRBV7-9 and TRBJ2-1; TCRdb selects TRBD2, and the lack of DNA leaves this call unchecked. Germline V gene sequence: CDR1 SEHNR, CDR2 FQNEAQ (reference sequence). CDR3 length: 15 amino acids. CDR3 sequence: CASSLTSVSYNEQFF.

This rearrangement joins TRBV12-3 or TRBV12-4 to TRBJ2-3; TCRdb designates TRBD2, a call that cannot be tested without DNA. This CDR3 comprises 15 residues. Here the CDR3 reads CATKRTSGNTDTQYF.

The CDR3: CSAREVGRGSSKPLHF. The chain links TRBV20-1 to TRBJ1-6. This CDR3 contains 16 residues. Germline CDR1 DFQATT, CDR2 SNEGSKA (reference sequence).

The chain uses TRBV5-1 and TRBJ1-6. CDR1 is SGHRS, CDR2 YFSETQ, per germline. CDR3 length: 15 amino acids. CDR3 sequence: CASSYNKDGGEPLHF.

This chain's CDR3 is CASSDNYGYTF. The V and J genes are TRBV6-5 and TRBJ1-2. The CDR3 totals 11 residues. Germline CDR1 MNHEY, CDR2 SVGAGI.